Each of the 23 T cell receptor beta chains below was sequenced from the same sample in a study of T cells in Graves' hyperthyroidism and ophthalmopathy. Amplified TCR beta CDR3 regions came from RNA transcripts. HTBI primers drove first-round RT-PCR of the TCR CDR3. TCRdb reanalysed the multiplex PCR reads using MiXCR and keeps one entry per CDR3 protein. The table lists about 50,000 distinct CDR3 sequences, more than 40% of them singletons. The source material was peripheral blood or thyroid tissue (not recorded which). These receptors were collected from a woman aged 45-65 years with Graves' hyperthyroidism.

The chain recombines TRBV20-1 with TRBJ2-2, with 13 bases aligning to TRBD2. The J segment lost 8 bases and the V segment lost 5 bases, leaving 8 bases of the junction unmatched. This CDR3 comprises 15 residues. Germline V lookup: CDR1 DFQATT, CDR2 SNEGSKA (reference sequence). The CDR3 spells CSASRTSGSTGELFF. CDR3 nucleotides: TGCAGTGCTTCCAGGACTAGCGGGAGTACAGGGGAGCTGTTTTTT.

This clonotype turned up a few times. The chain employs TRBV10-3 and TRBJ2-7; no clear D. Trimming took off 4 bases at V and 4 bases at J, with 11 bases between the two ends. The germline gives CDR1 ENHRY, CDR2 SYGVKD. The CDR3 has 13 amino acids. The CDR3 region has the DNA TGTGCCATCAGTGGGGTGGTGGGGTACGAGCAGTACTTC. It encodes CAISGVVGYEQYF.

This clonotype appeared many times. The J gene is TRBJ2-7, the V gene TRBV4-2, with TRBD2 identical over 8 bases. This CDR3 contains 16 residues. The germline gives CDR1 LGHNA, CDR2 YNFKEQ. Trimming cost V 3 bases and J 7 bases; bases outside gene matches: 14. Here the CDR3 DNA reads TGTGCCAGCAGCCAGTCTCTAGCGGGCCATACGGGGGAGCAGTACTTC. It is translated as CASSQSLAGHTGEQYF.

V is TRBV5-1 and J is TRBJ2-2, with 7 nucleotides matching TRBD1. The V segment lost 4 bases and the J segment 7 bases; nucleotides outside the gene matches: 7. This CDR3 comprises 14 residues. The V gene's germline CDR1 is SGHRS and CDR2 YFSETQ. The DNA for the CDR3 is TGCGCCAGCAGCCCGAGACAGGGAAGCGGGGAGCTGTTTTTT. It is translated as CASSPRQGSGELFF.

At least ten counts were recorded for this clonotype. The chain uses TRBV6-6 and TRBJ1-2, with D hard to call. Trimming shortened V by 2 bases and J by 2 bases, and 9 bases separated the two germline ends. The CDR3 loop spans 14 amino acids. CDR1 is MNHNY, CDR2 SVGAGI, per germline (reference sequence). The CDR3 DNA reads TGTGCCAGCAGTTACATCGAGGAGAACTATGGCTACACCTTC. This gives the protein CASSYIEENYGYTF.

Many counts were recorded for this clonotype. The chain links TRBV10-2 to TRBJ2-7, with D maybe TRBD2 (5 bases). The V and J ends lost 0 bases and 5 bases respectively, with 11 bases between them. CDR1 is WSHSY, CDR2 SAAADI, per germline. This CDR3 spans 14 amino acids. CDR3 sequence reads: CASSESTRGHEQYF. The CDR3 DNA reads TGCGCCAGCAGTGAGTCGACTCGCGGGCACGAGCAGTACTTC.

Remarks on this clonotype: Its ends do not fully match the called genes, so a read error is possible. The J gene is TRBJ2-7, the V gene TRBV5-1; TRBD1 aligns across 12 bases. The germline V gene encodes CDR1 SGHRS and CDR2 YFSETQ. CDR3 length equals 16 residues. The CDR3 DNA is TGCGCCAGCAGCCTCCATCCCGGGACAGGGGGCTACGAGCAGTATTTC. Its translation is CASSLHPGTGGYEQYF.

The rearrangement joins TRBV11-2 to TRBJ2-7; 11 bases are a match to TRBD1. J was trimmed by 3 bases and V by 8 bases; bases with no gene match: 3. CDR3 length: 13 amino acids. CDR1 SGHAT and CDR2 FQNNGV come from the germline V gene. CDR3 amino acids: CASGQGAVYEQYF. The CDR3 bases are TGTGCCAGCGGACAGGGGGCCGTCTACGAGCAGTACTTC.

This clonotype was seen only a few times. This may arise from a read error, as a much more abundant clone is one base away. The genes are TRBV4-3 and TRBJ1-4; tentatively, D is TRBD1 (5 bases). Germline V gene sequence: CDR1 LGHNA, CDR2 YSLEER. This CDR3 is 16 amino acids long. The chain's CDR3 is CASSLGKGSRDEKLLF. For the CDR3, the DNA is TGCGCCAGCAGCCTAGGAAAGGGGAGTAGGGATGAAAAACTGCTTTTT.

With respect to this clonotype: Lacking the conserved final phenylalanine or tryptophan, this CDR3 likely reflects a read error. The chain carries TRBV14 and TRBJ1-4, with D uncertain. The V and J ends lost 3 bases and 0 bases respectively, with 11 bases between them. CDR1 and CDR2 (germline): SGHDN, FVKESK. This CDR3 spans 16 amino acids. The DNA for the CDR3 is TGTGCCAGCAGCCAGGATTGGAGGTCAACTAATGAAAAACTGTTTTCT. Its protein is CASSQDWRSTNEKLFS.

CDR3 region: CSAPARLAAYEQYF. CDR3 coding DNA: TGCAGTGCTCCAGCGCGACTAGCGGCCTACGAGCAGTACTTC. The V and J genes are TRBV20-1 and TRBJ2-7, with 9 bases that match TRBD2. Germline V gene data show CDR1 as DFQATT and CDR2 as SNEGSKA (reference sequence). V shed 5 bases and J 2 bases; nucleotides not matched to a gene: 7. The CDR3 covers 14 residues.

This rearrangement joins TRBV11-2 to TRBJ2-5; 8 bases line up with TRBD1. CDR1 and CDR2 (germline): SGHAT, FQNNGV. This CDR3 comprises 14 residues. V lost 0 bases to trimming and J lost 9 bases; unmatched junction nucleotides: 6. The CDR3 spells CASSLDAGGEAQYF. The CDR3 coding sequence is TGTGCCAGCAGCTTAGACGCAGGGGGCGAGGCCCAGTACTTC.

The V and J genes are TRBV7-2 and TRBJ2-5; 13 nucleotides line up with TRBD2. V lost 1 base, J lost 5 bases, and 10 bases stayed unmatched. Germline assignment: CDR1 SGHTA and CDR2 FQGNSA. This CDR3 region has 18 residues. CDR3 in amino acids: CASSLEGGGTSGIETQYF. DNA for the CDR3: TGTGCCAGCAGCTTAGAGGGGGGCGGGACTAGCGGGATCGAGACCCAGTACTTC. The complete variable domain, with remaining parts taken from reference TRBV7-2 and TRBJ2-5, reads GAGVSQSPSNKVTEKGKDVELRCDPISGHTALYWYRQSLGQGLEFLIYFQGNSAPDKSGLPSDRFSAERTGGSVSTLTIQRTQQEDSAVYLCASSLEGGGTSGIETQYFGPGTRLLVL.

The chain's CDR3 is CASSIRGREYEQYF. In DNA form, the CDR3 reads TGTGCCAGTAGTATCAGGGGGCGCGAATACGAGCAGTACTTC. The V gene is TRBV19, the J gene TRBJ2-7, with TRBD1 matching 8 bases. Germline trimming cut 3 bases from V and 4 bases from J; bases unmatched to any gene: 5. The CDR3 covers 14 residues. Germline V gene sequence: CDR1 LNHDA, CDR2 SQIVND (reference sequence).

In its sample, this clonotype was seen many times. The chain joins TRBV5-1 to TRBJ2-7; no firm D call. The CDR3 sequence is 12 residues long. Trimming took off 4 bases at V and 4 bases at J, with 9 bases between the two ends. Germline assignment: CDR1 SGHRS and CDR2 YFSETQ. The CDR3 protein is CASSHGPYEQYF. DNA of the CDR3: TGCGCCAGCAGCCATGGGCCGTACGAGCAGTACTTC.

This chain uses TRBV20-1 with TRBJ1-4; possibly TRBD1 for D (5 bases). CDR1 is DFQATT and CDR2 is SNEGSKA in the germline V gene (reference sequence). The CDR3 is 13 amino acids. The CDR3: CCARGPRFEKLFF. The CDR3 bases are TGCTGCGCTAGGGGCCCGCGTTTTGAGAAACTGTTTTTT.

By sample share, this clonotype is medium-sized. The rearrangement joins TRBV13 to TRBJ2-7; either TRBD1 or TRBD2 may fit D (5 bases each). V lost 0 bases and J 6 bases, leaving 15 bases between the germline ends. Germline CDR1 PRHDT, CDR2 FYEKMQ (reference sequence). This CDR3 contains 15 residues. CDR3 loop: CASSLGRGRGVEQYF. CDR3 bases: TGTGCCAGCAGCTTAGGCCGTGGAAGAGGGGTCGAGCAGTACTTC.

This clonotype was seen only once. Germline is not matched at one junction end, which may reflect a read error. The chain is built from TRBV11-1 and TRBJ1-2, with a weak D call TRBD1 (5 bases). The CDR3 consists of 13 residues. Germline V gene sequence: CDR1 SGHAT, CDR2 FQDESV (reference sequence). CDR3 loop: CASSLANGQGGSF. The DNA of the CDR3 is TGTGCCAGCAGCTTAGCGAACGGCCAGGGCGGCTCCTTC.

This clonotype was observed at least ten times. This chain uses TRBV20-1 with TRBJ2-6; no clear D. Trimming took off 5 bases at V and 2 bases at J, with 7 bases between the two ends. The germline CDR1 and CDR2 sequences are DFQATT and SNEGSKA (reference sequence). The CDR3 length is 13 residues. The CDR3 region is CSAGMAGANVLTF. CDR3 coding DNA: TGCAGTGCTGGTATGGCTGGGGCCAACGTCCTGACTTTC.

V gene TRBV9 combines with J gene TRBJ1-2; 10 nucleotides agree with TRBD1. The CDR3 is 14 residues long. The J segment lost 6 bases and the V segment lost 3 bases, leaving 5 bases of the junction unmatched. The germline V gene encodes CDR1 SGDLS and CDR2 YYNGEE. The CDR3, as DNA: TGTGCCAGCAGCGGACAGGGGGCGAATAATGGCTACACCTTC. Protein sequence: CASSGQGANNGYTF.

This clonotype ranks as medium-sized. The CDR3 here is CSTQRELRETQYF. CDR3 DNA sequence: TGCAGCACACAGCGGGAGCTGAGAGAGACCCAGTACTTC. V is TRBV29-1 and J is TRBJ2-5, with 8 positions matching TRBD2. Trimming at V came to 8 bases and at J to 4 bases, leaving 9 bases not matched to a gene. This CDR3 contains 13 residues. Germline loops: CDR1 SQVTM, CDR2 ANQGSEA. Full variable domain (rest looked up from reference TRBV29-1 and TRBJ2-5): SAVISQKPSRDICQRGTSLTIQCQVDSQVTMMFWYRQQPGQSLTLIATANQGSEATYESGFVIDKFPISRPNLTFSTLTVSNMSPEDSSIYLCSTQRELRETQYFGPGTRLLVL.

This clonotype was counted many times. CDR3 bases: TGTGCCAGCAGCTTAGCCTCGGGAAGTGGGGTCTACGAGCAGTACTTC. Residues: CASSLASGSGVYEQYF. This sequence joins TRBV7-9 and TRBJ2-7, with a tentative D call TRBD2 (5 bases). The CDR3 contains 16 residues. With 0 bases removed from V and 3 bases from J, the gap between germline ends came to 15 bases. CDR1 is SEHNR and CDR2 is FQNEAQ in the germline V gene (reference sequence).

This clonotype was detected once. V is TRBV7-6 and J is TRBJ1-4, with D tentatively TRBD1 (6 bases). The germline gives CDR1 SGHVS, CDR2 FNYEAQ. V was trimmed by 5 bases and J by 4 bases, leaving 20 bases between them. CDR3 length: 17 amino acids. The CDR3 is CASSRLDRPGINEKLFF. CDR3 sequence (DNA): TGTGCCAGCAGCCGACTTGACAGGCCTGGGATTAATGAAAAACTGTTTTTT.